This T cell receptor (beta chain) comes out of a study of blood T cell repertoires in COVID-19. Study-wide background: PBMCs, B-cell-depleted T cells, or T cells provided the cDNA or gDNA that made up the material.

Using immunoSEQ multiplex PCR, the repertoire was profiled, and TCRdb retains in-frame clones only, with some absent. The sample has 290,000 or so clones; roughly 87% are singletons. Sequenced input: peripheral blood. The clonotype originates from a young man with active or convalescent COVID-19.

The DNA for the CDR3 is TGTGCCAGCAGCGTAGCTGGTAGCGGGAGGTACAATGAGCAGTTCTTC. It codes for CASSVAGSGRYNEQFF. The chain combines TRBV9 with TRBJ2-1; TRBD2 matches 10 bases. The CDR3 runs 16 residues. Unmatched junction bases numbered 4, after V lost 0 bases and J lost 4 bases. The germline V gene encodes CDR1 SGDLS and CDR2 YYNGEE. The full variable domain, its missing parts supplied by reference TRBV9 and TRBJ2-1, is DSGVTQTPKHLITATGQRVTLRCSPRSGDLSVYWYQQSLDQGLQFLIQYYNGEERAKGNILERFSAQQFPDLHSELNLSSLELGDSALYFCASSVAGSGRYNEQFFGPGTRLTVL.